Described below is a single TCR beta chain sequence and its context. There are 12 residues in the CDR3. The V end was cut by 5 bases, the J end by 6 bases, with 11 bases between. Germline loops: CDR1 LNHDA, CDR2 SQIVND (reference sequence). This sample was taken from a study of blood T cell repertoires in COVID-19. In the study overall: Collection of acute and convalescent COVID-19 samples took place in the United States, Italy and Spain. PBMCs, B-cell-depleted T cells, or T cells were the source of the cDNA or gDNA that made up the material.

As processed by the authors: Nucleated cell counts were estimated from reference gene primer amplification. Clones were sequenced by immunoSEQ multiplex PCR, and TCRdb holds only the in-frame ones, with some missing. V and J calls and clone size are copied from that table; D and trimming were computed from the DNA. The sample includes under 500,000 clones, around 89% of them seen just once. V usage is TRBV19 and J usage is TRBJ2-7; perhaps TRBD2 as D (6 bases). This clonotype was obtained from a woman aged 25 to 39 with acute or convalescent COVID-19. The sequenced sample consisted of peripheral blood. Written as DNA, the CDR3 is TGTGCCAGTAGTCCGACCGGGAGCGAGCAGTACTTC. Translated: CASSPTGSEQYF.